A single sample is the source of the 5 T cell receptor beta chains below, sequenced in a study of shared clonotypes between healthy human individuals. Libraries were prepared by immunoSEQ multiplex PCR; TCRdb keeps only in-frame clonotypes and omits some of them. The table records around 690,000 clones, 90% of them present only once. The sequencing input was memory CD8+ T cells from PBMCs. Regarding subset: CD45RO+ cells pooled with CCR7-negative TemRA cells. Receptors were obtained from a young man in good health. Some clones in this sample may be carry-over from other donors' samples.

The CDR3 DNA follows: TGTGCCAGCAGTTACTCGGAGGGGTTCACTGAAGCTTTCTTT. Encoded protein: CASSYSEGFTEAFF. The gene calls are TRBV6-5 and TRBJ1-1; TRBD1 might be the D (5 bases). The CDR3 runs 14 residues. Germline CDR1 MNHEY, CDR2 SVGAGI. V was clipped by 0 bases and J by 4 bases, with 9 bases between them.

The chain combines TRBV7-9 with TRBJ2-6; no definite D call. Germline V gene data show CDR1 as SEHNR and CDR2 as FQNEAQ (reference sequence). V lost 5 bases to trimming and J lost 0 bases, with 5 bases between them. The CDR3 has 14 amino acids. CDR3 bases: TGTGCCAGCAGCCCGACCTCTGGGGCCAACGTCCTGACTTTC. It translates to CASSPTSGANVLTF.

Here the CDR3 reads CATSRFGTGRNIQYF. CDR3 in DNA: TGTGCCACCAGCAGGTTCGGGACAGGAAGAAACATTCAGTACTTC. V gene TRBV15 combines with J gene TRBJ2-4; 8 nucleotides line up with TRBD1. CDR1 LNHNV and CDR2 YYDKDF come from the germline V gene (reference sequence). The CDR3 runs 15 residues. V was clipped by 3 bases and J by 6 bases; unmatched bases: 7.

The chain couples TRBV7-9 to TRBJ2-5; 12 nucleotides agree with TRBD1. Germline loops: CDR1 SEHNR, CDR2 FQNEAQ (reference sequence). Trimming at V came to 6 bases and at J to 5 bases, leaving 7 bases not matched to a gene. The CDR3 runs 15 residues. The DNA for the CDR3 is TGTGCCAGCAGTTTGGGGACAGGGGGCTTGGAGACCCAGTACTTC. It codes for CASSLGTGGLETQYF.

The chain has TRBV27 and TRBJ2-2; 7 bases fit TRBD2. Germline CDR1 MNHEY, CDR2 SMNVEV (reference sequence). This CDR3 contains 15 residues. The V segment lost 4 bases and the J segment 4 bases; nucleotides outside the gene matches: 6. This CDR3 reads CASSWGRASTGELFF. CDR3 in DNA: TGTGCCAGCAGTTGGGGGAGGGCATCCACCGGGGAGCTGTTTTTT.